Listed below are T cell receptor beta chains from one sample, sequenced in a study of OX40 agonist ivuxolimab in advanced cancers. The table came from immunoSEQ multiplex PCR; TCRdb's copy has only in-frame clones and leaves some out. This sample carries about 68,000 clones, around 93% of them seen once, and the ten largest clones take just over 0.3%. The sequencing here drew on CD4+ or CD8+ T cells sorted from blood, taken in a trial of the OX40 agonist ivuxolimab. Every receptor here comes from an adult with an advanced solid tumor such as melanoma, head and neck, liver or kidney cancer. Each CDR3 is given with its conserved first and last residue. D genes are given only for firm matches. Size values are once, few and many counts, or a class for expanded clones, and some rows have none.

j_call v_call d_call clone_size cdr3_nt cdr3_aa
TRBJ2-4 TRBV5-8 TRBD2 - TGTGCCAGCAGCTCTACGACTAGCGGGCCTATAGCCAAAAACATTCAGTACTTC CASSSTTSGPIAKNIQYF
TRBJ2-7 TRBV21-1 - - TGTGCCAGCAGCAACGGTCCGGGGGCCTACGAGCAGTACTTC CASSNGPGAYEQYF
TRBJ2-7 TRBV4-1 - - TGCGCCAGCAGCCAGGGTTCCACCTACGAGCAGTACTTC CASSQGSTYEQYF
TRBJ2-3 TRBV19 TRBD2 - TGTGCCAGTAGTAGTGGGGCTAGCGGGAGTTGGGCAGATACGCAGTATTTT CASSSGASGSWADTQYF
TRBJ2-2 TRBV19 TRBD2 - TGTGCCAGTTCACCCGTAGCGGGAGGCAGGACCGGGGAGCTGTTTTTT CASSPVAGGRTGELFF
TRBJ2-1 TRBV19 TRBD2 - TGTGCCAGTAGCCTAGCGGGAGGGGGTGAGCAGTTCTTC CASSLAGGGEQFF
TRBJ2-1 TRBV25-1 TRBD2 - TGTGCCAGCAGTGAATGGCCAGCGGGAGGGCGGTCGAAGCAGTTCTTC CASSEWPAGGRSKQFF
TRBJ2-7 TRBV28 TRBD1 - TGTGCCAGCAGTTCCGCAGGGGGCCTCGACTACGAGCAGTACTTC CASSSAGGLDYEQYF
TRBJ2-1 TRBV6-5 - - TGTGCCAGCAGCCCATTACCGGGGATCTACAATGAGCAGTTCTTC CASSPLPGIYNEQFF
TRBJ2-7 TRBV6-6 TRBD1 - TGTGCCAGCAGTTACTCCCAGGACAGGTCCTACGAGCAGTACTTC CASSYSQDRSYEQYF
TRBJ1-3 TRBV27 - - TGTGCCAGCAGTTACAGGTTCCCTGGAAACACCATATATTTT CASSYRFPGNTIYF
TRBJ2-5 TRBV19 - - TGTGCCAGTAGTCAAGGACAGCTCCAAGAGACCCAGTACTTC CASSQGQLQETQYF
TRBJ2-2 TRBV5-1 TRBD2 - TGCGCCAGCAGCTTGGTCATTCTAGCGGGAGACCTAAACACCGGGGAGCTGTTTTTT CASSLVILAGDLNTGELFF
TRBJ1-5 TRBV19 - - TGTGCCAGTAGTATCGGGAATTGGGGCCGGCAGCTTCGGCGCAATCAGCCCCAGCATTTT CASSIGNWGRQLRRNQPQHF
TRBJ1-2 TRBV7-6 TRBD1 - TGTGCCAGCAGCTTTGGAGACAGGGGGCGGGATGGCTACACCTTC CASSFGDRGRDGYTF
TRBJ2-1 TRBV11-3 TRBD2 - TGTGCCAGCAGCGCTCTAGCGGGGACTGAGCAGTTCTTC CASSALAGTEQFF
TRBJ1-2 TRBV30 - - TGTGCCTGGAGTGTAGTCAGCCTCACCTTC CAWSVVSLTF
TRBJ2-5 TRBV5-1 TRBD1 - TGCGCCAGCAGCTTGGTCCCAGGGGGTCTAGAGACCCAGTACTTC CASSLVPGGLETQYF
TRBJ1-3 TRBV10-3 TRBD1 once TGTGCCATCAGTGAGGGGCAGGGGGGAGACACCATATATTTT CAISEGQGGDTIYF
TRBJ1-1 TRBV7-9 TRBD1 - TGTGCCAGCGTGAGGTCGACAGGGTACTTAAACACTGAAGCTTTCTTT CASVRSTGYLNTEAFF
TRBJ1-1 TRBV4-1 TRBD1 - TGCGCCAGCAGCCAAGAATACAGGGGAGTGAACACTGAAGCTTTCTTT CASSQEYRGVNTEAFF
TRBJ1-5 TRBV6-1 - - TGTGCCAGCAGTCAAGGGGACCAGCCCCAGCATTTT CASSQGDQPQHF
TRBJ2-2 TRBV5-1 - - TGCGCCAGCAGCTTACGACAAAACACCGGGGAGCTGTTTTTT CASSLRQNTGELFF
TRBJ2-1 TRBV5-1 TRBD2 - TGCGCCAGCAGCTTCCAACTAGCGAGTTTCGATGAGCAGTTCTTC CASSFQLASFDEQFF
TRBJ2-4 TRBV10-2 TRBD2 once TGCGCCAGCAGTGGGGCACTAGCGGGAGCCAAAAACATTCAGTACTTC CASSGALAGAKNIQYF
TRBJ2-1 TRBV7-9 TRBD1 - TGTGCCAGCAGACAGGGGGCTGGCTTCTACAATGAGCAGTTCTTC CASRQGAGFYNEQFF
TRBJ2-1 TRBV5-1 TRBD2 - TGCGCCAGCAGCTTGGATCTAGCGGGAGGTTACAATGAGCAGTTCTTC CASSLDLAGGYNEQFF
TRBJ1-1 TRBV5-1 TRBD1 - TGCGCCAGCAGCCCCCGACAGGGGAGGGACACTGAAGCTTTCTTT CASSPRQGRDTEAFF
TRBJ2-7 TRBV6-5 TRBD2 - TGTGCCAGCACCCCCACAGCGGGAGAAGGGTACGAGCAGTACTTC CASTPTAGEGYEQYF
TRBJ2-1 TRBV2 TRBD2 once TGTGCCAGCCAGAGCCTTGGACTAGCGGGAGATCGAATGGGCAATGAGCAGTTCTTC CASQSLGLAGDRMGNEQFF
TRBJ1-3 TRBV5-1 - - TGCGCCAGCAGCTTGGGATACCGGAGCTCTGGAAACACCATATATTTT CASSLGYRSSGNTIYF
TRBJ2-1 TRBV4-2 TRBD2 - TGTGCCAGCAGCCAAGGGGGACTAGCGGGGGACAATGAGCAGTTCTTC CASSQGGLAGDNEQFF
TRBJ2-7 TRBV10-3 - - TGTGCCATCAGTGAAAACAGGGCCCCACGCTACGAGCAGTACTTC CAISENRAPRYEQYF
TRBJ1-1 TRBV5-1 - - TGCGCCAGCACCACAGATACAGCGGATCCTGAAGCTTTCTTT CASTTDTADPEAFF
TRBJ2-1 TRBV19 TRBD2 - TGTGCCAGTAACAGCGGGAACTCCTACAATGAGCAGTTCTTC CASNSGNSYNEQFF
TRBJ2-7 TRBV2 - - TGTGCCAGCAGTGAAGAATACGAGCAGTACTTC CASSEEYEQYF
TRBJ1-5 TRBV27 - - TGTGCCAGCAGTTTATGGGGGAATCAGCCCCAGCATTTT CASSLWGNQPQHF
TRBJ1-6 TRBV6-5 - - TGTGCCAGCAGTTACCCTATCAGACAGCCCGATGTGGTCCTCCACTTT CASSYPIRQPDVVLHF
TRBJ1-2 TRBV19 - - TGTGCCAGTAGTATTGAGGGGGGCGGACGTAACTATGGCTACACCTTC CASSIEGGGRNYGYTF
TRBJ1-1 TRBV27 TRBD1 few TGTGCCAGCAGGGTGACAGGGGTAAACACTGAAGCTTTCTTT CASRVTGVNTEAFF
TRBJ2-2 TRBV27 TRBD2 - TGTGCCAGCAGCCGTCCGGGGGGAACCGGGGAGCTGTTTTTT CASSRPGGTGELFF
TRBJ1-2 TRBV5-1 TRBD1 - TGCGCCAGCAACCTGGACAGGGGGCTAGGTGGCTACACCTTC CASNLDRGLGGYTF
TRBJ2-5 TRBV5-4 - once TGTGCCAGCAGTCCCCAATCGAGGCCAGCCCCAGAGACCCAGTACTTC CASSPQSRPAPETQYF
TRBJ2-2 TRBV18 - - TGTGCCAGCTCACCAAGGCAGGGGAACACCGGGGAGCTGTTTTTT CASSPRQGNTGELFF
TRBJ2-5 TRBV4-1 - - TGCGCCAGCAGCCAAGCGGGCCAGGGCGAGACCCAGTACTTC CASSQAGQGETQYF
TRBJ2-1 TRBV7-8 TRBD2 - TGTGCCAGCAGCCCAATTATTCTAGCGGGAGGGCATAATGAGCAGTTCTTC CASSPIILAGGHNEQFF
TRBJ1-1 TRBV19 - - TGTGCCAGTATTTACACGGCACGGAGGAGGGCTGAAGCTTTCTTT CASIYTARRRAEAFF
TRBJ1-1 TRBV19 TRBD1 - TGTGCCAGTAGTAGGTGGGACAGAAACACTGAAGCTTTCTTT CASSRWDRNTEAFF
TRBJ2-6 TRBV19 - - TGTGCCAGTAGTATAGCGGCGGGTACTGGGGCCAACGTCCTGACTTTC CASSIAAGTGANVLTF
TRBJ1-2 TRBV28 TRBD1 - TGTGCCAGCAGTCCCCCGGGACAGAGGACGCGTGGCTACACCTTC CASSPPGQRTRGYTF
TRBJ1-4 TRBV28 - few TGTGCCAGCAGTTTAGCCGGGCAGAGACTGTTTTTT CASSLAGQRLFF
TRBJ2-7 TRBV6-6 TRBD2 once TGTGCCAGCAGGATGACTAGCAGCTCCTACGAGCAGTACTTC CASRMTSSSYEQYF
TRBJ2-6 TRBV27 TRBD2 once TGTGCCAGCAGTTCCCCTCGTTTTCAGAGGGAGGGTTCTTATGGGGCCAACGTCCTGACTTTC CASSSPRFQREGSYGANVLTF
TRBJ2-1 TRBV9 - - TGTGCCAGCAGCGTAAGCCCCCCACCGAATGAGCAGTTCTTC CASSVSPPPNEQFF